This T cell receptor (beta chain) was captured in a study of early T cells in non-severe SARS-CoV-2 infection. This clonotype was observed many times. The CDR3 contains 15 residues. V was trimmed by 5 bases and J by 0 bases, leaving 11 bases between them. Germline loops: CDR1 SGHVS, CDR2 FQNEAQ. TCRdb processed the 5' RACE reads anew with MiXCR; each CDR3 protein has one entry. The sample has just under 60,000 distinct CDR3 sequences, roughly 8% seen once. The sample was whole blood. The sequence derives from an adult who was a healthcare worker with PCR-confirmed SARS-CoV-2 infection or an uninfected control (not recorded which). The chain is built from TRBV7-8 and TRBJ2-1, with D unclear. CDR3: CASSPQRSSYNEQFF. The CDR3 region has the DNA TGTGCCAGCAGCCCCCAGCGTAGCTCCTACAATGAGCAGTTCTTC.